These 20 T cell receptor beta chains originate from one sample sequenced in a study of T cell responses to AZD1222 COVID-19 vaccine. Repertoires were generated with immunoSEQ multiplex PCR, while TCRdb's copy carries only in-frame clones and drops some. The sample has roughly 60,000 clones; roughly 89% are singletons. The material sequenced was peripheral blood, taken on day 0 of AZD1222 vaccination. These receptors came from an adult in good health.

The chain couples TRBV6-5 to TRBJ1-5; 7 bases are a match to TRBD1. The CDR3 has 13 amino acids. J was trimmed by 3 bases and V by 8 bases; bases with no gene match: 4. The germline CDR1 and CDR2 sequences are MNHEY and SVGAGI. CDR3 region: CASSTGVNQPQHF. CDR3 nucleotide sequence: TGTGCCAGCTCAACAGGGGTCAATCAGCCCCAGCATTTT.

The genes are TRBV6-5 and TRBJ2-2; a possible D gene is TRBD2 (6 bases). The CDR3 has 14 residues. Germline values: CDR1 MNHEY, CDR2 SVGAGI. V shed 5 bases and J shed 1 base, with 8 bases lying between them. CDR3 in amino acids: CASSQTRNTGELFF. CDR3 nucleotide sequence: TGTGCCAGCAGTCAGACTAGGAACACCGGGGAGCTGTTTTTT.

CDR3 residues: CASSLRVSRGGTEAFF. The CDR3 DNA sequence: TGTGCCAGCAGCCTAAGGGTATCGAGAGGAGGGACTGAAGCTTTCTTT. V gene TRBV7-2 combines with J gene TRBJ1-1; unclear D gene. The V and J ends lost 5 bases and 5 bases respectively, with 21 bases between them. The germline V gene has CDR1 SGHTA and CDR2 FQGNSA. This CDR3 contains 16 residues.

The rearrangement links TRBV11-2 to TRBJ1-4; D is undetermined. The CDR3 consists of 16 residues. The germline V gene has CDR1 SGHAT and CDR2 FQNNGV. V lost 5 bases and J 8 bases, leaving 21 bases between the germline ends. CDR3 residues: CASSPRRALGLEKLFF. The CDR3 DNA follows: TGTGCCAGCAGCCCCCGGCGGGCTCTTGGCCTGGAAAAACTGTTTTTT.

The chain uses TRBV7-3 and TRBJ2-3; perhaps TRBD2 as D (6 bases). The V end was cut by 4 bases, the J end by 2 bases, with 19 bases between. The germline V gene has CDR1 SGHTA and CDR2 FQGTGA. The CDR3 is 17 residues long. In DNA, the CDR3 is TGTGCCAGCAGCTCATCCCGGGTAGCGGTTTACACAGATACGCAGTATTTT. It yields the protein CASSSSRVAVYTDTQYF.

The V gene is TRBV15, the J gene TRBJ2-3; 8 nucleotides align to TRBD2. This CDR3 region has 16 residues. Trimming took 2 bases from V and 2 from J; bases not matched to a gene: 6. Germline CDR1 LNHNV, CDR2 YYDKDF (reference sequence). The CDR3 sequence is CATSRSRTSPTDTQYF. CDR3 DNA: TGTGCCACCAGCAGATCTAGGACTAGCCCCACAGATACGCAGTATTTT.

The CDR3 region is CASSKGGRGPEAFF. The CDR3 DNA reads TGTGCCAGCAGCAAAGGTGGAAGGGGGCCTGAAGCTTTCTTT. The V gene is TRBV21-1, the J gene TRBJ1-1; TRBD1, the table's D call, lacks a check against the DNA. TRBV21-1 is termed a pseudogene. This CDR3 is built from 14 residues.

This clone was seen once. One junction end does not reproduce the germline sequence, and a read error may be involved. Here the CDR3 reads CASTPSGTGSVNTEAFF. CDR3 nucleotides: TGTGCCAGCACACCATCCGGGACAGGGTCCGTGAACACTGAAGCTTTCTTT. The V call is TRBV18, the J call TRBJ1-1, with TRBD1 matching over 9 bases. CDR3 length: 17 residues. Germline V gives CDR1 KGHSH, CDR2 LQKENI.

This chain connects TRBV2 to TRBJ2-7; D gene uncertain. CDR3 length equals 12 residues. CDR1 is SNHLY and CDR2 is FYNNEI in the germline V gene. Trimming left V 6 bases short and J 4 bases short, with 10 bases between. For the CDR3, the DNA is TGTGCCAGCAGGTATGGGCATTACGAGCAGTACTTC. Amino acid sequence: CASRYGHYEQYF.

V and J are TRBV19 and TRBJ2-6; D is ambiguous. The germline CDR1 and CDR2 sequences are LNHDA and SQIVND (reference sequence). This CDR3 is built from 14 residues. Trimming removed 4 bases at V and 0 bases at J, with 4 bases between. CDR3 coding DNA: TGTGCCAGTAGTAGTAACTCTGGGGCCAACGTCCTGACTTTC. Translated: CASSSNSGANVLTF.

This clone was recorded once. This chain links TRBV5-1 with TRBJ2-7, with 12 bases identical to TRBD1. In germline, CDR1 is SGHRS, CDR2 YFSETQ. The CDR3 is 14 amino acids. The V gene end was trimmed by 4 bases and the J gene end by 5 bases; junction bases not matched to a gene: 4. DNA for the CDR3: TGCGCCAGCAGCCGGGGGACAGGGGGCAACGAGCAGTACTTC. The encoded protein is CASSRGTGGNEQYF.

CDR3 sequence reads: CASSEELAGARGWFF. In DNA, the CDR3 is TGCGCCAGCAGTGAGGAACTAGCGGGGGCTAGAGGGTGGTTCTTC. The gene calls are TRBV10-2 and TRBJ2-1; 11 bases fit TRBD2. V shed 2 bases and J 15 bases; nucleotides not matched to a gene: 12. Germline V gives CDR1 WSHSY, CDR2 SAAADI. This CDR3 comprises 15 residues.

V usage is TRBV5-5 and J usage is TRBJ1-4; 8 bases line up with TRBD1. This CDR3 is built from 14 residues. The germline CDR1 and CDR2 sequences are SGHKS and YYEKEE (reference sequence). J lost 8 bases, V lost 3 bases, and 6 bases had no gene match. CDR3 region: CASSSGQGREKLFF. CDR3 nucleotide sequence: TGTGCCAGCAGCTCCGGACAGGGCAGAGAAAAACTGTTTTTT.

This clone was detected once. This sequence joins TRBV19 and TRBJ2-5, with 7 bases aligning to TRBD1. The CDR3 is 15 residues long. The J segment lost 5 bases and the V segment lost 4 bases, leaving 10 bases of the junction unmatched. Germline CDR1 reads LNHDA; CDR2 reads SQIVND (reference sequence). CDR3 region: CASSTLRQGGETQYF. CDR3 nucleotide sequence: TGTGCCAGTAGTACCCTACGACAGGGTGGCGAGACCCAGTACTTC.

There are a few counts of this clone. The chain couples TRBV5-4 to TRBJ2-1; perhaps TRBD1 as D (6 bases). Germline values: CDR1 SGHNT, CDR2 YYREEE (reference sequence). The V and J ends lost 4 bases and 2 bases respectively, with 10 bases between them. The CDR3 totals 14 residues. The CDR3 reads CASSNDRPYNEQFF. The DNA for the CDR3 is TGTGCCAGCAGCAACGACAGGCCCTACAATGAGCAGTTCTTC.

The chain has TRBV18 and TRBJ1-1; D not resolved. Germline V gives CDR1 KGHSH, CDR2 LQKENI. The length of the CDR3 is 14 residues. Trimming took off 0 bases at V and 0 bases at J, with 5 bases between the two ends. In nucleotides, the CDR3 is TGTGCCAGCTCACCACCAGATATGAACACTGAAGCTTTCTTT. Translated: CASSPPDMNTEAFF.

V usage is TRBV3-1 (or the pseudogene TRBV3-2) and J usage is TRBJ2-2; possibly TRBD1 for D (6 bases). V gave up 4 bases and J gave up 5 bases, with 8 bases separating them. The germline CDR1 and CDR2 sequences are LGHDT and YNNKEL (reference sequence). The CDR3 is 13 residues long. The CDR3 loop is CASSLQGTGELFF. As DNA, the CDR3 is TGTGCCAGCAGCCTTCAGGGGACCGGGGAGCTGTTTTTT.

The rearrangement uses TRBV15 and TRBJ1-4; maybe TRBD1 (5 bases). This CDR3 contains 16 residues. Germline assignment: CDR1 LNHNV and CDR2 YYDKDF (reference sequence). V was pared by 5 bases and J by 3 bases, with 16 bases between. This CDR3 reads CATSPDGGRANEKLFF. For the CDR3, the DNA is TGTGCCACCAGCCCAGATGGGGGTAGGGCTAATGAAAAACTGTTTTTT.

The V gene is TRBV29-1, the J gene TRBJ2-3; D remains unclear. The CDR3 runs to 10 residues. The germline V and J ends were trimmed by 7 bases and 4 bases, with 6 bases remaining between them. Germline V lookup: CDR1 SQVTM, CDR2 ANQGSEA. This CDR3 is CSAGADTQYF. The CDR3, as DNA: TGCAGCGCTGGGGCAGATACGCAGTATTTT.

This clone was counted between two and nine times. This chain connects TRBV6-2 or TRBV6-3 to TRBJ1-1; D possibly corresponds to TRBD1 (6 bases). Trimming took off 4 bases at V and 1 base at J, with 7 bases between the two ends. Germline V gene sequence: CDR1 MNHEY, CDR2 SVGEGT. The CDR3 runs 13 residues. CDR3 DNA sequence: TGTGCCAGCAGTTCACAGGGGAACACTGAAGCTTTCTTT. Amino acids: CASSSQGNTEAFF.